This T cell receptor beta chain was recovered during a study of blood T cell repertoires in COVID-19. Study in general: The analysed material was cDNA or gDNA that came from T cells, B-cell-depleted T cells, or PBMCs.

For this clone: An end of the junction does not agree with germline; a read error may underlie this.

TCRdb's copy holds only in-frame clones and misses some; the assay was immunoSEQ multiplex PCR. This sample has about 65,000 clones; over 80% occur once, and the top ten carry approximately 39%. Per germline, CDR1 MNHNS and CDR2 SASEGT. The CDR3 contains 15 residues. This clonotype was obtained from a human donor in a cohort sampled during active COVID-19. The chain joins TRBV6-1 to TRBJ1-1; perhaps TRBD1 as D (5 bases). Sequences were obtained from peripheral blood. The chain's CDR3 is CASSEGTWGNTEAFF. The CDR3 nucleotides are TGTGCCAGCAGCGAAGGGACTTGGGGGAACACTGAAGCTTTCTTT.